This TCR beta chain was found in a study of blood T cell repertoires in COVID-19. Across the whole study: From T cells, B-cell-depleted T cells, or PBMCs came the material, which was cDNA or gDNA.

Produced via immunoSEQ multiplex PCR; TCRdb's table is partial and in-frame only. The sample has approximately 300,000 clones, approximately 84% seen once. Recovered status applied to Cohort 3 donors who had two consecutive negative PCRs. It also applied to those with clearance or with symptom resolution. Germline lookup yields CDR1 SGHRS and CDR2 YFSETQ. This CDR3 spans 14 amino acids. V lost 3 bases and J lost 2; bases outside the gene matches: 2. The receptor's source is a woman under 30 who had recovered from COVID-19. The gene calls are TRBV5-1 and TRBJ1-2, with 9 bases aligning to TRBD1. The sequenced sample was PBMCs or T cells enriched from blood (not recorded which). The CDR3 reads CASSWGTGNYGYTF. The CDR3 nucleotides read TGCGCCAGCAGCTGGGGGACAGGGAACTATGGCTACACCTTC.